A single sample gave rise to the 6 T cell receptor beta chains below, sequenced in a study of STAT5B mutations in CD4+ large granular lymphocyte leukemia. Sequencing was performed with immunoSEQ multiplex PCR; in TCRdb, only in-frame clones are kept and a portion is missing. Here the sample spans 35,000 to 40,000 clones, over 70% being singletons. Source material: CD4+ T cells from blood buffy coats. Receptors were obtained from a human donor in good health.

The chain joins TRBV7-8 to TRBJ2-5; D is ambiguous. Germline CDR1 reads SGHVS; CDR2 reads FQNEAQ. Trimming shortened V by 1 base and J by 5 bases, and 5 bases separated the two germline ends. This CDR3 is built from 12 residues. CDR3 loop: CASSLGLETQYF. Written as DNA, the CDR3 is TGTGCCAGCAGCTTAGGCCTCGAGACCCAGTACTTC.

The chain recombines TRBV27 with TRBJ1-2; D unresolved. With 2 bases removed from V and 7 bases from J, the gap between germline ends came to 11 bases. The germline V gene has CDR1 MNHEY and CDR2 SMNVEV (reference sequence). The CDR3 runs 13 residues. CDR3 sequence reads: CASSLNGLVGYTF. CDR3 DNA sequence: TGTGCCAGCAGTTTAAATGGACTGGTTGGCTACACCTTC.

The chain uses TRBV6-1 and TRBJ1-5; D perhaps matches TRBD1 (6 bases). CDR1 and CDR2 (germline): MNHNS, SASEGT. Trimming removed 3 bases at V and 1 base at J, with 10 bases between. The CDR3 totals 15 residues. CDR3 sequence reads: CASSDRGVSNQPQHF. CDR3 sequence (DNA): TGTGCCAGCAGTGATAGGGGGGTCAGCAATCAGCCCCAGCATTTT.

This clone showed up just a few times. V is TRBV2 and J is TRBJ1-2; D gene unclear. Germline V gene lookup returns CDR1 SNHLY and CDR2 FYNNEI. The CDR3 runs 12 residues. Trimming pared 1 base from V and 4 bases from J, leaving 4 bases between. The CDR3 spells CASSEGAYGYTF. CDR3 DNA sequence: TGTGCCAGCAGTGAAGGAGCCTATGGCTACACCTTC.

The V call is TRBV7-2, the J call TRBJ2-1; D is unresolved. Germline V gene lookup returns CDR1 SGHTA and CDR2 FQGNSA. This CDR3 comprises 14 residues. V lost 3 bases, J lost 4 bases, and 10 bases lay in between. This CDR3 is CASSFSSIYNEQFF. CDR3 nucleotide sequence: TGTGCCAGCAGCTTCAGCTCAATTTACAATGAGCAGTTCTTC.

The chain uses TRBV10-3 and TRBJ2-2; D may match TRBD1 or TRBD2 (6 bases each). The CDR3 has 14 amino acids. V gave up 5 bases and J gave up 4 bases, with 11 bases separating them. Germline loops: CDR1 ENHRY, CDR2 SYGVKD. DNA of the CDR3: TGTGCCATCAGTCCGGGGGCGGTCACCGGGGAGCTGTTTTTT. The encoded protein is CAISPGAVTGELFF.